The 14 T cell receptor beta chains below come from one sample, sequenced in a study of T-cell memory formation after mild COVID-19. TCRdb reprocessed the 5' RACE reads with MiXCR, giving one entry per CDR3 protein. The sample lists hundreds of thousands of distinct CDR3 sequences, less than 20% seen once, with around 21% in the top ten. Sample: PBMCs or a T cell subset sorted from them (not recorded which). The receptors were gathered from a man younger than 35 who had mild COVID-19 (a few samples of this study predate the infection). Cell type and time point are not known.

The J gene is TRBJ1-1, the V gene TRBV1. TRBV1 is assigned pseudogene status. The CDR3 runs 15 residues. The DNA for the CDR3 is TGCACCAGCAGCCCCCGGGGAGGGGCAAACACTGAAGCTTTCTTT. This translates into CTSSPRGGANTEAFF.

DNA for the CDR3: TGTGCCGCGAAAAGCGGACAGTCTAATTCACCCCTCCACTTT. It specifies CAAKSGQSNSPLHF. V gene TRBV19 combines with J gene TRBJ1-6, with a possible D match to TRBD1 (6 bases). CDR3 length equals 14 residues. Trimming took off 11 bases at V and 6 bases at J, with 17 bases between the two ends. Germline CDR1 is LNHDA and CDR2 is SQIVND (reference sequence).

The chain uses TRBV28 and TRBJ2-7, with 7 bases matching TRBD1. V lost 5 bases and J lost 4; bases outside the gene matches: 5. Germline V gene data show CDR1 as MDHEN and CDR2 as SYDVKM. This CDR3 region has 13 residues. This CDR3 reads CASSETGLYEQYV. CDR3 bases: TGTGCCAGCAGTGAGACAGGGTTATACGAGCAGTACGTC.

The chain employs TRBV25-1 and TRBJ2-7; 9 nucleotides line up with TRBD1. The V gene end was trimmed by 6 bases and the J gene end by 1 base; junction bases not matched to a gene: 4. The CDR3 consists of 14 residues. Germline V gene data show CDR1 as MGHDK and CDR2 as SYGVNS. Here the CDR3 reads CASRPGTGSYEQYF. As DNA, the CDR3 is TGTGCCAGCAGGCCCGGGACAGGGTCCTACGAGCAGTACTTC.

In this sample, this clonotype turned up a few times. This chain links TRBV12-3 or TRBV12-4 with TRBJ1-1; 7 positions agree with TRBD1. V dropped 6 bases and J dropped 3; count of bases not matched to a gene: 7. CDR3 length: 14 residues. CDR3 loop: CASSRQGLDTEAFF. The CDR3 DNA is TGTGCCAGCAGCCGACAGGGCTTGGACACTGAAGCTTTCTTT.

This clonotype was observed a handful of times. The chain links TRBV6-2 or TRBV6-3 to TRBJ2-7; tentative D call: TRBD1 (6 bases). From germline, CDR1 is MNHEY and CDR2 SVGEGT. The length of the CDR3 is 16 residues. Trimming removed 3 bases at V and 6 bases at J, with 21 bases between. As DNA, the CDR3 is TGTGCCAGCAGTTATCCGCCGGGACAAGTCACGGGCGAGCAGTACTTC. This encodes CASSYPPGQVTGEQYF.

CDR3 loop: CSVEPEGTGEETQYF. CDR3 in DNA: TGCAGCGTTGAGCCTGAAGGGACAGGGGAAGAGACCCAGTACTTC. The V call is TRBV29-1, the J call TRBJ2-5; 10 nucleotides match TRBD1. J was trimmed by 3 bases and V by 3 bases; bases with no gene match: 7. The V gene's germline CDR1 is SQVTM and CDR2 ANQGSEA. The CDR3 spans 15 residues.

CDR3 sequence reads: CASSPGRGTRAHNEQFF. CDR3 nucleotide sequence: TGTGCCAGCAGCCCGGGTCGGGGGACTAGAGCCCACAATGAGCAGTTCTTC. The chain couples TRBV11-2 to TRBJ2-1; 8 nucleotides align to TRBD2. The trim removed 5 bases at V and 5 bases at J, leaving 14 bases unmatched. CDR1 SGHAT and CDR2 FQNNGV come from the germline V gene. The CDR3 contains 17 residues.

This clonotype was seen a handful of times. The rearrangement links TRBV7-9 to TRBJ2-7; D gene uncertain. The CDR3 length is 12 residues. Between the trimmed V and J ends, which lost 9 bases and 0 bases, there was a span of 9 bases. CDR1 and CDR2 from the germline V gene are SEHNR and FQNEAQ (reference sequence). The CDR3 DNA sequence: TGTGCCAGTGGACCGAGCTCCTACGAGCAGTACTTC. Its translation is CASGPSSYEQYF.

The chain recombines TRBV6-6 with TRBJ2-2; 8 bases match TRBD1. The trim removed 0 bases at V and 0 bases at J, leaving 3 bases unmatched. The CDR3 has 17 residues. CDR1 MNHNY and CDR2 SVGAGI come from the germline V gene (reference sequence). The chain's CDR3 is CASSYSTQGANTGELFF. The DNA of the CDR3 is TGTGCCAGCAGTTACTCGACACAGGGGGCGAACACCGGGGAGCTGTTTTTT.

This clonotype was seen a few times. The gene calls are TRBV5-1 and TRBJ2-4; D ambiguous. V gave up 0 bases and J gave up 0 bases, with 16 bases separating them. This CDR3 has 18 residues. The germline V gene has CDR1 SGHRS and CDR2 YFSETQ. The CDR3 region has the DNA TGCGCCAGCAGCTTGGGGAGACCACCCGTCTTAGCCAAAAACATTCAGTACTTC. Its protein product is CASSLGRPPVLAKNIQYF.

This clonotype has just a few counts. The chain combines TRBV5-6 with TRBJ2-7, with TRBD2 as a possible D gene (6 bases). Germline V gene lookup returns CDR1 SGHDT and CDR2 YYEEEE. The CDR3 sequence is 16 residues long. The germline V and J ends were trimmed by 1 base and 6 bases, with 20 bases remaining between them. This chain's CDR3 is CASSLNGRVPALEQYV. In DNA, the CDR3 is TGTGCCAGCAGCTTGAACGGGAGAGTACCCGCCCTCGAGCAGTACGTC.

This clonotype showed up just a few times. The chain uses TRBV5-1 and TRBJ1-1; D gene uncertain. CDR3 length: 15 amino acids. From germline, CDR1 is SGHRS and CDR2 YFSETQ. Deletions cut 1 base from V and 1 base from J, with 11 bases between. CDR3 loop: CASSLQGPENTEAFF. The CDR3 DNA reads as TGCGCCAGCAGCTTGCAAGGGCCCGAGAACACTGAAGCTTTCTTT.

This rearrangement joins TRBV7-3 to TRBJ2-7; a possible D gene is TRBD2 (7 bases). In germline, CDR1 is SGHTA, CDR2 FQGTGA. The V end was cut by 5 bases, the J end by 2 bases, with 16 bases between. The CDR3 contains 15 residues. This chain's CDR3 is CASSVRRGPTYEQYF. CDR3 nucleotide sequence: TGTGCCAGCAGCGTACGGCGGGGGCCTACCTACGAGCAGTACTTC.